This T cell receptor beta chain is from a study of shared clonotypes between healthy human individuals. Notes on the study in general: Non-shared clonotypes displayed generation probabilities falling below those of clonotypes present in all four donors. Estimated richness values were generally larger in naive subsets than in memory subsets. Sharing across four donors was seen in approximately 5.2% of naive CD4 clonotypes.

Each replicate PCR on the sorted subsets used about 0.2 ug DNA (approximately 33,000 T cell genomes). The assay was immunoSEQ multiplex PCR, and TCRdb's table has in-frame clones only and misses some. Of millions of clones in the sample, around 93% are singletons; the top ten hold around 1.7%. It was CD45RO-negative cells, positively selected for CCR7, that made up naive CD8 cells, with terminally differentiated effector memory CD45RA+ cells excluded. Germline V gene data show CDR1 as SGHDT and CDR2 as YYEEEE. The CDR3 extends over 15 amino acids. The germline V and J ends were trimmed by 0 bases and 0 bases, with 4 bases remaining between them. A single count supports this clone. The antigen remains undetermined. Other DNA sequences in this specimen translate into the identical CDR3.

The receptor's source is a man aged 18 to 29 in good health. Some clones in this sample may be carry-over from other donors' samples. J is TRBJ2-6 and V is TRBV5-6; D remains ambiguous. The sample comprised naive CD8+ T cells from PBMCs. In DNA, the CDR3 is TGTGCCAGCAGCTTGGGGGGCTCTGGGGCCAACGTCCTGACTTTC. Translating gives CASSLGGSGANVLTF.